This passage covers 8 T cell receptor beta chains from one sample sequenced in a study of blood T cell repertoires in COVID-19 (TCRdb year 2020). Library preparation employed the immunoSEQ multiplex PCR assay. TCRdb holds this immuneACCESS table with in-frame rearrangements only. Some clones are missing; in checked studies, unresolved V genes explain under half, and the rest has no known cause. The sample includes tens of thousands of clones, with approximately 85% observed a single time. Clones ranked in the top ten supply roughly 13% of the sample. The material sequenced was peripheral blood. The receptors shown here come from a human donor in a cohort sampled during active COVID-19.

In DNA form, the CDR3 reads TGTGCCTGGAGTTGGTCAGGGACCTACGAGCAGTACTTC. It encodes CAWSWSGTYEQYF. The V and J genes are TRBV30 and TRBJ2-7; D possibly corresponds to TRBD1 (5 bases). The germline gives CDR1 GTSNPN, CDR2 SVGIG (reference sequence). The CDR3 is 13 residues long. Deletions cut 2 bases from V and 2 bases from J, with 10 bases between.

This clone was counted a few times. This chain uses TRBV30 with TRBJ2-1; D unclear. V lost 3 bases, J lost 3 bases, and 9 bases lay in between. The CDR3 runs 13 residues. From germline, CDR1 is GTSNPN and CDR2 SVGIG (reference sequence). CDR3 in DNA: TGTGCCTGGAGCCTCAACTTCTACAATGAGCAGTTCTTC. The encoded protein is CAWSLNFYNEQFF.

The chain joins TRBV5-1 to TRBJ1-6; 7 nucleotides line up with TRBD1. J lost 4 bases, V lost 5 bases, and 9 bases had no gene match. The CDR3 extends over 16 amino acids. The germline V gene has CDR1 SGHRS and CDR2 YFSETQ. The CDR3 here is CASRDNRDRYNSPLHF. The CDR3 DNA follows: TGCGCCAGCAGGGACAACCGGGACAGATATAATTCACCCCTCCACTTT.

The genes are TRBV18 and TRBJ2-1, with D hard to call. The CDR3 has 13 amino acids. Germline V gene sequence: CDR1 KGHSH, CDR2 LQKENI. The ends were cut back, 6 bases at V and 10 bases at J, with 16 bases in the middle. In nucleotides, the CDR3 is TGTGCCAGCTCCAAGACATTCTCGATCGAGCAGTTCTTC. Amino acids: CASSKTFSIEQFF.

This rearrangement joins TRBV6-6 to TRBJ1-2; a weak D match, TRBD1 (6 bases). Trimming stripped 5 bases from V and 2 bases from J, with 15 bases between. The CDR3 sequence is 15 residues long. From germline, CDR1 is MNHNY and CDR2 SVGAGI (reference sequence). Written as DNA, the CDR3 is TGTGCCAGCAGTCCGGCGACAGGTCCGAACTATGGCTACACCTTC. Its protein product is CASSPATGPNYGYTF.

The rearrangement links TRBV6-5 to TRBJ2-7; 12 bases match TRBD2. With V trimmed by 7 bases and J by 1 base, 5 bases remained unmatched. Germline CDR1 MNHEY, CDR2 SVGAGI. The CDR3 consists of 15 residues. CDR3 DNA: TGTGCCAGCACTAGCGGGGGGGCCGGGTCCTACGAGCAGTACGTC. Translation gives CASTSGGAGSYEQYV.

This chain connects TRBV18 to TRBJ1-3; D is undetermined. Trimming removed 4 bases from V and 0 bases from J, with 10 bases in between. The CDR3 totals 15 residues. Germline V gene sequence: CDR1 KGHSH, CDR2 LQKENI. The CDR3 DNA reads as TGTGCCAGCTCACGGGCTACTGGCTCTGGAAACACCATATATTTT. This sequence encodes CASSRATGSGNTIYF.

The table lists this clone with a count of one. The CDR3 loop reads CASSPQRGLNTEAFF. The CDR3, as DNA: TGTGCCAGCAGTCCCCAGCGGGGGTTGAACACTGAAGCTTTCTTT. The V and J genes are TRBV28 and TRBJ1-1; D might be TRBD1 (5 bases). In germline, CDR1 is MDHEN, CDR2 SYDVKM. The CDR3 contains 15 residues. V lost 5 bases to trimming and J lost 0 bases, with 13 bases between them.